The 5 T cell receptor beta chains below come from one sample, sequenced in a study of read filtering for tumor transcriptome and immune sequencing. This library used approximately 370 ng RNA and molecular barcoded adaptors spanning alpha/delta and beta/gamma chains. A single record per CDR3 protein comes from TCRdb applying MiXCR to the reads. This repertoire shows over 25,000 distinct CDR3 sequences, roughly 14% found once; its top ten account for just under 45%. Specimen: a population of CD138-negative cells sorted from bone marrow. These receptor sequences come from a donor over 35 with multiple myeloma.

Ten or more counts support this clonotype. The chain joins TRBV15 to TRBJ2-5; the D call may be TRBD1 or TRBD2 (5 bases each). V lost 5 bases and J lost 1, with 11 bases in between. The CDR3 runs to 14 residues. CDR1 is LNHNV, CDR2 YYDKDF, per germline (reference sequence). The CDR3 DNA is TGTGCCACCAGCGAACGGGGCATCCAAGAGACCCAGTACTTC. Its protein product is CATSERGIQETQYF.

This clonotype has ten or more counts. This chain links TRBV29-1 with TRBJ2-7; D not resolved. The V gene lost 4 bases and the J gene lost 7 bases, with 17 bases spanning the gap. The CDR3 runs 13 residues. Germline V gene data show CDR1 as SQVTM and CDR2 as ANQGSEA. Here the CDR3 DNA reads TGCAGCGTTGCTCGGGCGGTCTTAGGGGAGCAGTACTTC. Translated: CSVARAVLGEQYF.

The sample holds many counts of this clonotype. The chain carries TRBV4-1 and TRBJ2-7, with 9 nucleotides matching TRBD1. The J segment lost 2 bases and the V segment lost 4 bases, leaving 6 bases of the junction unmatched. The CDR3 runs to 15 residues. Germline lookup yields CDR1 MGHRA and CDR2 YSYEKL. The CDR3 DNA reads as TGCGCCAGCAGCCGCACCGGGACAGGGACCTACGAGCAGTACTTC. Protein sequence: CASSRTGTGTYEQYF.

The table lists this clonotype with a few counts. The V gene is TRBV6-1, the J gene TRBJ2-7, with 9 bases lining up with TRBD2. This CDR3 spans 14 amino acids. Germline lookup yields CDR1 MNHNS and CDR2 SASEGT. Trimming at V came to 6 bases and at J to 2 bases, leaving 5 bases not matched to a gene. The CDR3 is CASREPSGAYEQYF. CDR3 in DNA: TGTGCCAGCAGGGAACCTAGCGGGGCCTACGAGCAGTACTTC.

This clonotype was found a few times. The chain recombines TRBV5-6 with TRBJ2-6, with 7 bases fitting TRBD1. The J segment lost 2 bases and the V segment lost 4 bases, leaving 6 bases of the junction unmatched. This CDR3 is built from 16 residues. Germline-derived CDR1 and CDR2 are SGHDT and YYEEEE. DNA of the CDR3: TGTGCCAGCAGCCTGCCTACAGGGGCTGGGGCCAACGTCCTGACTTTC. It is translated as CASSLPTGAGANVLTF.